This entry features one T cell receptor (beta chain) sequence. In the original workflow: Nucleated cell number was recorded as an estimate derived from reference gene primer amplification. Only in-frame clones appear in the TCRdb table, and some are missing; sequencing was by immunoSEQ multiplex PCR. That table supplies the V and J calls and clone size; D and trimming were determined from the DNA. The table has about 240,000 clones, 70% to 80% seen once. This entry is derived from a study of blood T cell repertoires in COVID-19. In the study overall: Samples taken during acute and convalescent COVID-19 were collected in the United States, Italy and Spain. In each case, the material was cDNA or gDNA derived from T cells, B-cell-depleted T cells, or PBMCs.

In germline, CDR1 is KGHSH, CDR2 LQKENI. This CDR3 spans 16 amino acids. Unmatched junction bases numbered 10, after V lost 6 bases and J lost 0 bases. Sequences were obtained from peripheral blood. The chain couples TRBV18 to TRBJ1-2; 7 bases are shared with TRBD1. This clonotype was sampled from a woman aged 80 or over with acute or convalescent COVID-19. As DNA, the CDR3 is TGTGCCAGCTCCGGTTTCTCAGGGGGAGCTAACTATGGCTACACCTTC. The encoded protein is CASSGFSGGANYGYTF.